This TCR beta chain was obtained from a study of type 1 regulatory T cells. For this clonotype: No antigen is known for it.

TCRdb reanalysed the reads using MiXCR and keeps one entry per CDR3 protein. The data hold about 60,000 distinct CDR3 sequences, with less than 70% observed a single time. The trim removed 8 bases at V and 3 bases at J, leaving 13 bases unmatched. The CDR3 has 15 amino acids. Germline V CDR1 and CDR2: LNHDA, SQIVND (reference sequence). The chain links TRBV19 to TRBJ2-7; TRBD2 matches 7 bases. Sequencing was done on a sample of cultured non-Tr1 T cells, either the whole culture or a sorted T cell fraction (not recorded which). The origin of this receptor is a human donor in good health. CDR3 DNA sequence: TGTGCCAGTTGTCGATGGGGGGGGGAACTCTACGAGCAGTACTTC. Residues: CASCRWGGELYEQYF.